This T cell receptor beta chain was identified during a study of identical twins. V was cut by 0 bases and J by 12 bases, with 12 bases left in between. CDR1 and CDR2 (germline): MGHRA, YSYEKL. This CDR3 is 13 amino acids long. TCRdb independently ran MiXCR on the 5' RACE reads; one entry per CDR3 protein. The sample records 700,000 to 950,000 distinct CDR3 sequences, more than 9% being singletons. In addition, the sample was reused for a study of yellow fever vaccine responses in identical twins.

Material for sequencing was PBMCs. V usage is TRBV4-1 and J usage is TRBJ2-1; TRBD2 might be the D (5 bases). The TCR comes from a woman aged 18-30 years in good health. The CDR3 nucleotides read TGCGCCAGCAGCCAAGATCAGGCTAGCAGGCAGTTCTTC. Translating it yields CASSQDQASRQFF.